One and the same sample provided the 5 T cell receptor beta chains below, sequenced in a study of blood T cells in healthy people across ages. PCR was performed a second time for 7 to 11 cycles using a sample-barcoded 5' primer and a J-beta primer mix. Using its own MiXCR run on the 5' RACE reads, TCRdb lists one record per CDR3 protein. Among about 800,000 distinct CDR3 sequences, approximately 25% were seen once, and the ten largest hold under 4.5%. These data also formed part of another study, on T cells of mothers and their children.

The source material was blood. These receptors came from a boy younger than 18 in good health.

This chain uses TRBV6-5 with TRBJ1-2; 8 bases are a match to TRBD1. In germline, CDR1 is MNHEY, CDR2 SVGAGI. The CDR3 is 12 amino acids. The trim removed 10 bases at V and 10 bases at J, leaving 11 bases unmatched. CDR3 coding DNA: TGTGCCACTGGGGGCAGGGGGCTTGTCTACACCTTC. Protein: CATGGRGLVYTF.

The CDR3 bases are TGTGCCACCAGTGAGTCCCATGAGCAGTTCTTC. It is translated as CATSESHEQFF. The rearrangement links TRBV24-1 to TRBJ2-1; D gene unclear. Trimming stripped 4 bases from V and 8 bases from J, with 5 bases between. In germline, CDR1 is KGHDR, CDR2 SFDVKD. The CDR3 has 11 amino acids.

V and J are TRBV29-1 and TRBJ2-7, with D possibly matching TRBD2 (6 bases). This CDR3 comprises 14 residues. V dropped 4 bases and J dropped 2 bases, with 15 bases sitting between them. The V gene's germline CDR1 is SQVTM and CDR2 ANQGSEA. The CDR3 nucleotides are TGCAGCGTTGTCCCGGGACTCAATACCTACGAGCAGTACTTC. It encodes CSVVPGLNTYEQYF.

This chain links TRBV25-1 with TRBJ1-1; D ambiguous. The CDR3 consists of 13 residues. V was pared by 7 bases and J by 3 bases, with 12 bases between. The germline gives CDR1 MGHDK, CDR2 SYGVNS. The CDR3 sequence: CASIPTGYTEAFF. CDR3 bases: TGTGCCAGCATTCCGACGGGCTACACTGAAGCTTTCTTT.

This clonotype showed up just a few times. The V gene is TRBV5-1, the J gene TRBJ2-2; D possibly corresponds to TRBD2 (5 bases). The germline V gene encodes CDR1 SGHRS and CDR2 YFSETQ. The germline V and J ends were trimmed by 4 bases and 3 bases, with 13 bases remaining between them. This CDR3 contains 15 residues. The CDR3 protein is CASSLQPGYTGELFF. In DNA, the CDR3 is TGCGCCAGCAGCCTACAGCCGGGGTACACCGGGGAGCTGTTTTTT.